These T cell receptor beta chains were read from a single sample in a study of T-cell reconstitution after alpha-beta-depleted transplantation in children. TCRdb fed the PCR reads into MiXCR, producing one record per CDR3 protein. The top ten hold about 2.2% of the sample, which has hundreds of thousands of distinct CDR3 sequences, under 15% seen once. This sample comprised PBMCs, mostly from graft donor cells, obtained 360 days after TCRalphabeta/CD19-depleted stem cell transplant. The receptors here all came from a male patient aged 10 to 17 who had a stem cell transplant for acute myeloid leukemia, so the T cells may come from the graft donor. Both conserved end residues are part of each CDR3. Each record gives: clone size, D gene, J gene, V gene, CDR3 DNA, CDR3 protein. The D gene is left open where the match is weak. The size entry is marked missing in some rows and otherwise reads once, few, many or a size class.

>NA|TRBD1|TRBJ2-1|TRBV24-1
TGTGCCACCAGCCAAGTCCGGGACAGAAGATACAATGAGCAGTTCTTC
CATSQVRDRRYNEQFF
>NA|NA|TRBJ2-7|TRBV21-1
TGTGCCAGCCTTCAGGGGCCTCGAAGCTCCTACGAGCAGTACTTC
CASLQGPRSSYEQYF
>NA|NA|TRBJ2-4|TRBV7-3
TGTGCCAGCAGCCTGACCCACGGGAAAAACATTCAGTACTTC
CASSLTHGKNIQYF
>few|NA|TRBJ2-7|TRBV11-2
TGTGCCAGCAGCTTAGTCCCCCCTGTTAGCGGCAGCTCCTACGAGCAGTACTTC
CASSLVPPVSGSSYEQYF
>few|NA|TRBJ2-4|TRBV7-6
TGTGCCAGCAGCTTATTGGAGGACATTCAGTACTTC
CASSLLEDIQYF
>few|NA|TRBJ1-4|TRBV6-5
TGTGCCAGCAGTTACTCGCTGGCTGCAACTAATGAAAAACTGTTTTTT
CASSYSLAATNEKLFF
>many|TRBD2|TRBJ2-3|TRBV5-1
TGCGCCAGCAGCCGTTGGACTAGGGGAGATACGCAGTATTTT
CASSRWTRGDTQYF
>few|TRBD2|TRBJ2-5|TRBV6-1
TGTGCCAGCAGTCTTACAGGGGCTAGCGGGAGGGTGGAGACCCAGTACTTC
CASSLTGASGRVETQYF
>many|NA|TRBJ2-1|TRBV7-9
TGTGCCAGCAGCTTAAGAGGGGTACCGAGCTCCTACAATGAGCAGTTCTTC
CASSLRGVPSSYNEQFF
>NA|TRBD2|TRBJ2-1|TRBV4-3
TGCGCCAGCAGCCAAGATCAGGGACTAGCGGGCGCTTACAATGAGCAGTTCTTC
CASSQDQGLAGAYNEQFF
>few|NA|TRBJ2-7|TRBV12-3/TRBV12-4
TGTGCCAGCAGCCGTCTCGGTCCCCACGGCTACGAGCAGTACTTC
CASSRLGPHGYEQYF
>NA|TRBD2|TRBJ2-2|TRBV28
TGTGCCAGCAGCCGAGCGGGGCCCGGCGGGGAGCTGTTTTTT
CASSRAGPGGELFF
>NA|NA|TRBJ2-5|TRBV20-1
TGCAGTGCCAGACGAGAGGGGCAAGAGACCCAGTACTTC
CSARREGQETQYF
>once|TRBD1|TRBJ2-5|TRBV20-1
TGCAGTGCTGCCCCCGGGACAGGGGAGGAGACCCAGTACTTC
CSAAPGTGEETQYF
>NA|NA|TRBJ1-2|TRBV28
TGTGCCAGCAGTTCGGGGGCCTTAGGCTACACCTTC
CASSSGALGYTF
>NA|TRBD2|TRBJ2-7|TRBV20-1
TGCAGTGCGAAAAGCGGGGGAGCCTACGAGCAGTACTTC
CSAKSGGAYEQYF
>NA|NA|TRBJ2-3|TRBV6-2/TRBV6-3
TGTGCCAGCAGTTATACCCGGGAGACGGAGGCCAGGACAGATACGCAGTATTTT
CASSYTRETEARTDTQYF
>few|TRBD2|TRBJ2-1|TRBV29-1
TGCAGCGTTGTTAGGGGAGGGACTCTTTCATACAATGAGCAGTTCTTC
CSVVRGGTLSYNEQFF
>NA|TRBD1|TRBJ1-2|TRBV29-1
TGCAGCGTTGAAGATGGGACAGGGGTATCGGGCTACACCTTC
CSVEDGTGVSGYTF
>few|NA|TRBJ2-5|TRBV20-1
TGCAGTGCTACTTGGGACCACCCAGATCTCCAAGAGACCCAGTACTTC
CSATWDHPDLQETQYF
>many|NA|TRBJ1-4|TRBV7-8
TGTGCCAGCAGCTTAGCCTACGAAAAACTGTTTTTT
CASSLAYEKLFF
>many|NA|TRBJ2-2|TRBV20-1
TGCAGTGCTAGAGAGGGGGCCCCACCCAACGGGGAGCTGTTTTTT
CSAREGAPPNGELFF
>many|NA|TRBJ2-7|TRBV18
TGTGCCAGCTCACCTACTGACCCCTCCACCTACGAGCAGTACTTC
CASSPTDPSTYEQYF
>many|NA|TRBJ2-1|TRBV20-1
TGCATTAGGTACAATGAGCAGTTCTTC
CIRYNEQFF
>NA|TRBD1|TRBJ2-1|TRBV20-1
TGCAGTGCGATACCGGGACAGGGGATTAATGAGCAGTTCTTC
CSAIPGQGINEQFF
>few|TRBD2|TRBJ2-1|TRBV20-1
TGCAGTGCTAGAGATGGAGGGAGTATAGTAGCGGGGGCCAATGAGCAGTTCTTC
CSARDGGSIVAGANEQFF
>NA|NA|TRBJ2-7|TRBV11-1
TGTGCCAGCAGCCCTAGGGTTAGAGAGGACTACGAGCAGTACTTC
CASSPRVREDYEQYF
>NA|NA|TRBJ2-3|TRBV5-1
TGCGCCAGCAGCTCAATGGAGCGGCGGGGCACAGATACGCAGTATTTT
CASSSMERRGTDTQYF
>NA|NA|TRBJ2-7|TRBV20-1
TGCAGTGCTCCAGGACTAAACTACGAGCAGTACTTC
CSAPGLNYEQYF
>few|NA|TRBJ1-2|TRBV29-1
TGCAGCGTTGAAGCACTTAACTATGGCTACACCTTC
CSVEALNYGYTF
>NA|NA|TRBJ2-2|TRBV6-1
TGTGCCAGCAGTGAAACCGCGGCGGGAACTCTTGGCGGGGAGCTGTTTTTT
CASSETAAGTLGGELFF
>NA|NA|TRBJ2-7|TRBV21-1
TGTGCCAGCAGCAAAGGGAGGACTAGCGGTGTAAAACCCTCCTACGAGCAGTACTTC
CASSKGRTSGVKPSYEQYF
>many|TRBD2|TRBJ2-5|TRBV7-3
TGTGCCAGCAGCCTACTAGCGGACCAAGAGACCCAGTACTTC
CASSLLADQETQYF
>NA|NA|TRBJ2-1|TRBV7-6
TGTGCCAGCAGCCCGCCAGACACCGTGCTTTACAATGAGCAGTTCTTC
CASSPPDTVLYNEQFF
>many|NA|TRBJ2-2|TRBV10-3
TGTGCCATCAATGATCAGGGTGGAGTAAACGGGGAGCTGTTTTTT
CAINDQGGVNGELFF